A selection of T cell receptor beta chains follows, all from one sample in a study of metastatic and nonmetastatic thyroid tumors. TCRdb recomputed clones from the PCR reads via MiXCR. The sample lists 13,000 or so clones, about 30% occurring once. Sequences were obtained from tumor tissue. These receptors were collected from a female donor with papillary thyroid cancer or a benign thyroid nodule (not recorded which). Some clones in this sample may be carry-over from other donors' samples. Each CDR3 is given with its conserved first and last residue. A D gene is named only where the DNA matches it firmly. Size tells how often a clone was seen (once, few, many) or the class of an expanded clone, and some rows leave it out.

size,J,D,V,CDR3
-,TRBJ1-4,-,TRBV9,CASSAPQGGNEKLFF
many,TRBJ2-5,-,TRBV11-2,CASSLDEFFQTQYF
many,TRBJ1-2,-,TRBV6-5,CASSYSMGVYGYTF
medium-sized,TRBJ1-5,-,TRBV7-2,CASSPHRVGSNQPQHF
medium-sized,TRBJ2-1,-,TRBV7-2,CASSLRRDYNEQFF
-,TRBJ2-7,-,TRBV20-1,CSASGTQSSYEQYF
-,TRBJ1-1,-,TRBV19,CASREGTTEAFF
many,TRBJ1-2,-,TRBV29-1,CSATTVTAHGYTF
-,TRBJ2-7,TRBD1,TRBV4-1,CASSQRNRGREEQYF
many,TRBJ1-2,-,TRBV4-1,CASSQGNRAFLHYGYTF
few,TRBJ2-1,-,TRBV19,CASRDFYNEQFF
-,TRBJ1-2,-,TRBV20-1,CSARVLLFSEGETNSYGYTF
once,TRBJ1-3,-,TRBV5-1,CASSGRGLGPGNTIYF
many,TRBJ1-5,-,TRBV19,CASQAVYQPQHF
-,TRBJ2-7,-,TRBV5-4,CASSLEALGFYEQYF